This T cell receptor beta chain was obtained from a study of blood T cell repertoires in COVID-19. Clones were read by immunoSEQ multiplex PCR, and TCRdb kept only the in-frame ones, dropping some. The sample has around 45,000 clones, less than 95% seen once; the top ten hold 6% to 6.5%. The CDR3 runs to 13 residues. V shed 5 bases and J shed 5 bases, with 12 bases lying between them. Germline loops: CDR1 SGHAT, CDR2 FQNNGV. Material for sequencing was peripheral blood. The clonotype comes from a man between 65 and 85 years old with active COVID-19. The J gene is TRBJ2-5, the V gene TRBV11-2, with D perhaps matching TRBD1 (6 bases). The CDR3 DNA sequence: TGTGCCAGCAGCCAGGGGCTAGTGGAGACCCAGTACTTC. It is translated as CASSQGLVETQYF.